The next 29 T cell receptor beta chains were all read from a single sample in a study of T cells expressing NK-cell markers. TCRdb reprocessed the 5' RACE reads, with one entry per CDR3 protein and no DNA. This table lists more than 400,000 distinct CDR3 sequences. The sample comprised blood T cells: a sorted CD56 or NKG2C T cell subset, CD4+ or CD8+ T cells, or bulk PBMC T cells (not recorded which). The receptors shown here come from a woman between 18 and 75 years old in good health.

The V and J genes are TRBV3-1 and TRBJ1-1; checking the TCRdb D call of TRBD1 is not possible without DNA. The length of the CDR3 is 14 residues. Germline CDR1 is LGHDT and CDR2 is YNNKEL (reference sequence). CDR3 sequence reads: CASSQDGGGVHAFF.

The V call is TRBV20-1, the J call TRBJ1-5; the TRBD1 assignment by TCRdb is unverifiable without DNA. This CDR3 contains 15 residues. Germline lookup yields CDR1 DFQATT and CDR2 SNEGSKA (reference sequence). The chain's CDR3 is CSARDGTGLNQPQHF.

The rearrangement links TRBV12-3 or TRBV12-4 to TRBJ1-5. This CDR3 has 12 amino acids. The chain's CDR3 is CASSFTNQPQHF.

This chain uses TRBV28 with TRBJ1-6; TCRdb gives TRBD1 as the D gene, but with no DNA this cannot be confirmed. Germline CDR1 reads MDHEN; CDR2 reads SYDVKM. This CDR3 has 13 residues. The CDR3 protein is CASSRDSGSPLHF.

The chain joins TRBV2 to TRBJ1-5; there is no DNA to check the TCRdb D call of TRBD1. There are 16 residues in the CDR3. Per the germline V gene, CDR1 is SNHLY and CDR2 is FYNNEI. The CDR3 loop reads CASSSPSTVSNQPQHF.

The J gene is TRBJ2-1, the V gene TRBV12-3 or TRBV12-4; TCRdb reports TRBD1, a call that lacks DNA to check it against. The CDR3 sequence is 14 residues long. The CDR3 is CASTLSTIPNEQFF.

This rearrangement joins TRBV3-1 to TRBJ2-7; TCRdb calls TRBD2, which cannot be checked without DNA. Germline V gene lookup returns CDR1 LGHDT and CDR2 YNNKEL (reference sequence). The length of the CDR3 is 16 residues. The chain's CDR3 is CASSRALAGGSYEQYF.

The V gene is TRBV29-1, the J gene TRBJ2-1; the TCRdb D gene call, TRBD2, has no DNA to confirm it. Germline V gene data show CDR1 as SQVTM and CDR2 as ANQGSEA. This CDR3 is 16 amino acids long. The CDR3 sequence is CSVEKSGTSGYNEQFF.

The chain joins TRBV5-4 to TRBJ2-3. This CDR3 comprises 15 residues. CDR1 is SGHNT and CDR2 is YYREEE in the germline V gene (reference sequence). CDR3 loop: CASSLVEASTDTQYF.

The rearrangement uses TRBV30 and TRBJ2-1. The germline CDR1 and CDR2 sequences are GTSNPN and SVGIG (reference sequence). The CDR3 length is 13 residues. The CDR3 loop is CAWSRAALHEQFF. The full variable domain, with the rest looked up from reference TRBV30 and TRBJ2-1, is SQTIHQWPATLVQPVGSPLSLECTVEGTSNPNLYWYRQAAGRGLQLLFYSVGIGQISSEVPQNLSASRPQDRQFILSSKKLLLSDSGFYLCAWSRAALHEQFFGPGTRLTVL.

CDR3 region: CASSYEVFGEAFF. The rearrangement links TRBV6-5 to TRBJ1-1. The germline CDR1 and CDR2 sequences are MNHEY and SVGAGI. CDR3 length: 13 residues.

CDR3 in amino acids: CASGDAYQPQHF. The chain uses TRBV4-1 and TRBJ1-5. Germline assignment: CDR1 MGHRA and CDR2 YSYEKL. This CDR3 comprises 12 residues.

This sequence joins TRBV6-1 and TRBJ2-1; no DNA is available, so the TRBD2 call from TCRdb remains unchecked. The CDR3 loop spans 14 amino acids. The germline V gene encodes CDR1 MNHNS and CDR2 SASEGT. CDR3 residues: CASTATGIYNEQFF.

This chain links TRBV10-3 with TRBJ2-5; the TCRdb D gene call, TRBD1, has no DNA to confirm it. Germline V CDR1 and CDR2: ENHRY, SYGVKD. This CDR3 contains 14 residues. The CDR3 sequence is CAISLRGRQETQYF.

The chain is built from TRBV11-2 and TRBJ2-7; the TRBD2 assignment by TCRdb is unverifiable without DNA. The CDR3 covers 15 residues. Germline CDR1 reads SGHAT; CDR2 reads FQNNGV. Here the CDR3 reads CASSLELAEAYEQYF.

The genes are TRBV7-2 and TRBJ1-1. The length of the CDR3 is 14 residues. Germline lookup yields CDR1 SGHTA and CDR2 FQGNSA. This chain's CDR3 is CASSYTNGPVEAFF. The full variable domain, in which reference TRBV7-2 and TRBJ1-1 provide the parts outside the CDR3, is GAGVSQSPSNKVTEKGKDVELRCDPISGHTALYWYRQSLGQGLEFLIYFQGNSAPDKSGLPSDRFSAERTGGSVSTLTIQRTQQEDSAVYLCASSYTNGPVEAFFGQGTRLTVV.

The chain carries TRBV7-2 and TRBJ1-1. This CDR3 is built from 14 residues. Germline CDR1 SGHTA, CDR2 FQGNSA. This CDR3 is CASSLARQNTEAFF.

This chain joins TRBV20-1 and TRBJ1-5; lacking DNA, the TRBD1 call made by TCRdb goes unchecked. Germline assignment: CDR1 DFQATT and CDR2 SNEGSKA (reference sequence). This CDR3 spans 15 amino acids. The CDR3 loop is CSARGGAVSNQPQHF.

CDR3 protein: CASSLGRGRGGSPQGLPYEQYF. This chain uses TRBV12-3 or TRBV12-4 with TRBJ2-7; absent DNA, TCRdb's TRBD1 call cannot be checked. The CDR3 is 22 residues long.

The CDR3 loop is CASSASGGAIGELFF. The rearrangement joins TRBV6-1 to TRBJ2-2; TCRdb calls TRBD2, which cannot be checked without DNA. The germline CDR1 and CDR2 sequences are MNHNS and SASEGT. This CDR3 contains 15 residues.

The rearrangement joins TRBV4-3 to TRBJ1-4; the D call of TRBD1 rests on TCRdb alone, since no DNA is present to check it. The CDR3 is 15 amino acids. Germline CDR1 LGHNA, CDR2 YSLEER. The CDR3 sequence: CASSQVQGLGEKLFF.

This sequence joins TRBV7-2 and TRBJ2-1; TCRdb indicates TRBD2, and absent DNA this call remains unverified. The CDR3 runs to 15 residues. In germline, CDR1 is SGHTA, CDR2 FQGNSA. The CDR3 loop reads CASSFSRETYNEQFF.

CDR3 loop: CASSPPGGDGAYEQYF. This sequence joins TRBV19 and TRBJ2-7; with no DNA, the TCRdb D assignment of TRBD1 cannot be verified. Germline values: CDR1 LNHDA, CDR2 SQIVND (reference sequence). The CDR3 spans 16 residues.

The genes are TRBV7-9 and TRBJ2-3. The CDR3 runs 13 residues. Germline CDR1 SEHNR, CDR2 FQNEAQ (reference sequence). The CDR3 protein is CASSLFASDTQYF.

V is TRBV12-3 or TRBV12-4 and J is TRBJ2-7. The CDR3 spans 14 residues. CDR3 loop: CASSLGLSRYEQYF.

The genes are TRBV20-1 and TRBJ2-3; absent DNA, TCRdb's TRBD1 call cannot be checked. This CDR3 comprises 15 residues. CDR1 is DFQATT and CDR2 is SNEGSKA in the germline V gene (reference sequence). CDR3 region: CSAPDRGFPTDTQYF.

V usage is TRBV11-2 and J usage is TRBJ2-1; TCRdb reports TRBD1, a call that lacks DNA to check it against. This CDR3 has 19 residues. CDR1 and CDR2 from the germline V gene are SGHAT and FQNNGV. This chain's CDR3 is CASSYTGTFVKGPNNEQFF. Combining the CDR3 with reference TRBV11-2 and TRBJ2-1 gives the whole variable domain EAGVAQSPRYKIIEKRQSVAFWCNPISGHATLYWYQQILGQGPKLLIQFQNNGVVDDSQLPKDRFSAERLKGVDSTLKIQPAKLEDSAVYLCASSYTGTFVKGPNNEQFFGPGTRLTVL.

This chain connects TRBV3-1 to TRBJ2-2; as DNA is missing, the TRBD1 call by TCRdb cannot be tested. The CDR3 is made up of 13 amino acids. CDR1 and CDR2 (germline): LGHDT, YNNKEL (reference sequence). The CDR3 protein is CASSSRDTGELFF.

The chain is built from TRBV7-3 and TRBJ2-2; TCRdb gives TRBD1 as the D gene, but with no DNA this cannot be confirmed. The CDR3 loop spans 16 amino acids. CDR1 and CDR2 (germline): SGHTA, FQGTGA. The CDR3 here is CASSPYGQGDTGELFF.